Listed here is a single T cell receptor (beta chain). Its matching antigen is unknown. These data originate in a study of CD8 T cells in ankylosing spondylitis. Findings and limits, study-wide: Clones tied to disease were said to be significantly enriched in matched ankylosing spondylitis synovial fluid. There were earlier reports of some motif variants in reactive arthritis synovial fluid and blood. Seven to nine highly homologous variants made up a TCR beta motif, and this motif appeared characteristic of ankylosing spondylitis blood. As for the disease-linked clones, they showed a CD8+ phenotype and occurred at relatively low frequencies in peripheral blood.

Preparation of TCR beta libraries was done by quantitative 5'-RACE with molecular barcodes. Each CDR3 protein is one row after TCRdb ran MiXCR on the 5' RACE reads. The sample holds 750,000 to 850,000 distinct CDR3 sequences, over 9.5% seen once. CDR1 SGDLS and CDR2 YYNGEE come from the germline V gene. The CDR3 has 14 residues. Deletions cut 1 base from V and 5 bases from J, with 13 bases between. Sequenced material: blood, either unsorted or a sorted T cell fraction (not recorded which). V and J are TRBV9 and TRBJ2-7; no definite D call. This receptor was identified in a male donor with ankylosing spondylitis. The CDR3 DNA sequence: TGTGCCAGCAGCGTAAGTTCCAGTGTGGACGAGCAGTACTTC. Translated: CASSVSSSVDEQYF.